Below, 27 T cell receptor beta chains from the same sample are listed, as sequenced in a study of cytomegalovirus exposure and HLA in healthy donors. Libraries were prepared by immunoSEQ multiplex PCR; TCRdb keeps only in-frame clonotypes and omits some of them. The table lists fewer than 400,000 clones, over 75% of them singletons. Material: PBMCs. These receptors all come from a man aged 25-40 years in good health and CMV-seronegative.

CDR3 sequence reads: CASSQEGRGEFPYEQYF. The DNA of the CDR3 is TGCGCCAGCAGCCAAGAGGGGCGGGGGGAATTCCCCTACGAGCAGTACTTC. The chain couples TRBV4-3 to TRBJ2-7; 8 bases are a match to TRBD2. CDR1 is LGHNA, CDR2 YSLEER, per germline. The CDR3 extends over 17 amino acids. V shed 0 bases, J shed 2 bases, and the junction held 9 bases outside the gene matches.

This sequence joins TRBV10-1 and TRBJ2-7; D might be TRBD2 (6 bases). Between the trimmed V and J ends, which lost 2 bases and 2 bases, there was a span of 13 bases. Germline V gene data show CDR1 as WNHNN and CDR2 as SYGVQD (reference sequence). The CDR3 extends over 15 amino acids. The CDR3, as DNA: TGCGCCAGCAGTGAGCAGGTGGGCGGGACCTACGAGCAGTACTTC. It yields the protein CASSEQVGGTYEQYF.

The chain uses TRBV5-1 and TRBJ1-1, with 7 bases matching TRBD1. With 5 bases clipped from V and 6 bases from J, the junction kept 4 bases outside the gene matches. Germline V gene data show CDR1 as SGHRS and CDR2 as YFSETQ. This CDR3 has 12 residues. CDR3 DNA: TGCGCCAGCAGACTGGACAGGTCTGAAGCTTTCTTT. Translated: CASRLDRSEAFF.

The chain joins TRBV6-1 to TRBJ1-6; possibly TRBD1 for D (6 bases). CDR3 length equals 20 residues. CDR1 and CDR2 (germline): MNHNS, SASEGT. V was cut by 1 base and J by 0 bases, with 19 bases left in between. The chain's CDR3 is CASSEEGPWTVSSYNSPLHF. Here the CDR3 DNA reads TGTGCCAGCAGTGAAGAAGGTCCTTGGACAGTTAGCTCCTATAATTCACCCCTCCACTTT.

To note about this clone: Germline is not matched at one junction end, which may reflect a read error. The chain couples TRBV10-3 to TRBJ1-6; tentative D call: TRBD1 (6 bases). The CDR3 sequence is 12 residues long. CDR1 and CDR2 from the germline V gene are ENHRY and SYGVKD. CDR3 in DNA: TGTGCCATCAGTGAGTCGGGACACAGGGAATTGTTT. Amino acid sequence: CAISESGHRELF.

The V call is TRBV5-4, the J call TRBJ2-3; D is uncertain. The V gene's germline CDR1 is SGHNT and CDR2 YYREEE (reference sequence). Trimming stripped 0 bases from V and 4 bases from J, with 6 bases between. The CDR3 covers 13 residues. CDR3 sequence (DNA): TGTGCCAGCAGCTTGGGCGGTGCAGATACGCAGTATTTT. Its translation is CASSLGGADTQYF.

The chain is built from TRBV7-8 and TRBJ2-7, with 7 bases fitting TRBD1. Losses at the gene ends were 5 bases for V and 2 bases for J; bases not matched to a gene: 6. The length of the CDR3 is 14 residues. Looked up from germline, CDR1 is SGHVS and CDR2 is FQNEAQ. In DNA, the CDR3 is TGTGCCAGCAGCCCCGGGACAGCTGCCTACGAGCAGTACTTC. This codes for CASSPGTAAYEQYF.

Only a few counts were recorded for this clone. This chain connects TRBV19 to TRBJ2-7; 7 positions agree with TRBD2. Germline trimming cut 3 bases from V and 6 bases from J; bases unmatched to any gene: 17. Germline CDR1 reads LNHDA; CDR2 reads SQIVND (reference sequence). This CDR3 has 17 amino acids. CDR3 region: CASSIGPVGRGIPEQYF. The DNA for the CDR3 is TGTGCCAGTAGTATCGGTCCCGTCGGGCGGGGGATACCCGAGCAGTACTTC. Complete variable domain (other parts from reference TRBV19 and TRBJ2-7): DGGITQSPKYLFRKEGQNVTLSCEQNLNHDAMYWYRQDPGQGLRLIYYSQIVNDFQKGDIAEGYSVSREKKESFPLTVTSAQKNPTAFYLCASSIGPVGRGIPEQYFGPGTRLTVT.

This chain uses TRBV19 with TRBJ1-4, with 8 bases fitting TRBD1. The V gene end was trimmed by 7 bases and the J gene end by 3 bases; junction bases not matched to a gene: 4. The CDR3 is made up of 14 amino acids. Germline CDR1 reads LNHDA; CDR2 reads SQIVND (reference sequence). CDR3 coding DNA: TGTGCCAGTACCAACAGGGGGGCTAATGAAAAACTGTTTTTT. Amino acids: CASTNRGANEKLFF.

The V call is TRBV11-3, the J call TRBJ2-2, with 13 bases aligning to TRBD2. CDR1 is SGHNT and CDR2 is YENEEA in the germline V gene. Unmatched junction bases numbered 6, after V lost 5 bases and J lost 0 bases. The CDR3 spans 18 residues. The CDR3 bases are TGTGCCAGCAGCCCTACTAGCGGGGGGGCCCCGAACACCGGGGAGCTGTTTTTT. This translates into CASSPTSGGAPNTGELFF.

CDR3 loop: CASSLDRSSYEQYF. The CDR3 region has the DNA TGTGCCAGTAGTTTGGACAGGAGTTCCTACGAGCAGTACTTC. This chain uses TRBV19 with TRBJ2-7; 7 nucleotides align to TRBD1. Germline loops: CDR1 LNHDA, CDR2 SQIVND (reference sequence). V shed 5 bases and J 1 base; nucleotides not matched to a gene: 5. The CDR3 loop spans 14 amino acids. The full variable domain, completed using reference TRBV19 and TRBJ2-7, is DGGITQSPKYLFRKEGQNVTLSCEQNLNHDAMYWYRQDPGQGLRLIYYSQIVNDFQKGDIAEGYSVSREKKESFPLTVTSAQKNPTAFYLCASSLDRSSYEQYFGPGTRLTVT.

V usage is TRBV15 and J usage is TRBJ1-3; 7 bases agree with TRBD1. CDR3 length: 14 amino acids. Germline V CDR1 and CDR2: LNHNV, YYDKDF (reference sequence). The J segment lost 4 bases and the V segment lost 3 bases, leaving 3 bases of the junction unmatched. CDR3 loop: CATSSNRGGNTIYF. CDR3 DNA: TGTGCCACCAGCAGTAACAGGGGAGGAAACACCATATATTTT.

This chain joins TRBV7-6 and TRBJ2-1; 8 nucleotides match TRBD1. Germline-derived CDR1 and CDR2 are SGHVS and FNYEAQ. V shed 4 bases, J shed 9 bases, and the junction held 8 bases outside the gene matches. CDR3 size: 14 residues. The DNA of the CDR3 is TGTGCCAGCAGCTCAGGGACAGGTGTTCGTGAGCAGTTCTTC. Translation: CASSSGTGVREQFF.

The chain is built from TRBV5-5 and TRBJ1-5; D gene uncertain. Germline V gives CDR1 SGHKS, CDR2 YYEKEE (reference sequence). This CDR3 is built from 15 residues. V lost 0 bases and J lost 1, with 8 bases in between. CDR3 nucleotide sequence: TGTGCCAGCAGCTTGGCCGCAGTCAGCAATCAGCCCCAGCATTTT. This gives the protein CASSLAAVSNQPQHF.

This rearrangement joins TRBV4-1 to TRBJ2-5, with 10 bases lining up with TRBD2. The length of the CDR3 is 18 residues. Trimming cost V 1 base and J 4 bases; bases outside gene matches: 12. Germline V gives CDR1 MGHRA, CDR2 YSYEKL. CDR3 region: CASSQGVSLAGAGETQYF. In DNA form, the CDR3 reads TGCGCCAGCAGCCAAGGAGTATCCCTAGCGGGGGCCGGAGAGACCCAGTACTTC.

This sequence joins TRBV15 and TRBJ2-6, with 8 bases aligning to TRBD1. The trim removed 3 bases at V and 0 bases at J, leaving 19 bases unmatched. The germline V gene has CDR1 LNHNV and CDR2 YYDKDF (reference sequence). CDR3 length: 22 amino acids. The CDR3 DNA sequence: TGTGCCACCAGCAGCGTCGGACAGGGTCGAGGTGAATCCAACTCTGGGGCCAACGTCCTGACTTTC. Amino acids: CATSSVGQGRGESNSGANVLTF.

The chain is built from TRBV18 and TRBJ2-3, with TRBD1 as a possible D gene (5 bases). V was pared by 2 bases and J by 2 bases, with 14 bases between. The CDR3 is made up of 16 amino acids. Germline lookup yields CDR1 KGHSH and CDR2 LQKENI. CDR3 region: CASSPYFRADTDTQYF. The CDR3 coding sequence is TGTGCCAGCTCACCATATTTCAGGGCCGACACAGATACGCAGTATTTT.

The rearrangement joins TRBV19 to TRBJ2-7, with D possibly being TRBD2 (5 bases). Trimming cost V 3 bases and J 5 bases, with 5 bases left between them. CDR1 is LNHDA, CDR2 SQIVND, per germline (reference sequence). The CDR3 sequence is 11 residues long. The CDR3 DNA reads as TGTGCCAGTAGTATGAGGGACGAGCAGTACTTC. This encodes CASSMRDEQYF.

The chain has TRBV11-2 and TRBJ1-1; TRBD1 matches 8 bases. In germline, CDR1 is SGHAT, CDR2 FQNNGV. The V gene end was trimmed by 7 bases and the J gene end by 7 bases; junction bases not matched to a gene: 14. The CDR3 sequence is 15 residues long. As DNA, the CDR3 is TGTGCCAGCACCTCTGATGGACAGGGCCGAAATGAAGCTTTCTTT. It codes for CASTSDGQGRNEAFF.

The chain carries TRBV19 and TRBJ1-2, with TRBD1 matching 7 bases. This CDR3 has 14 residues. Looked up from germline, CDR1 is LNHDA and CDR2 is SQIVND (reference sequence). Losses at the gene ends were 2 bases for V and 6 bases for J; bases not matched to a gene: 6. CDR3 sequence reads: CASSIIGQVDGYTF. Here the CDR3 DNA reads TGTGCCAGTAGTATAATCGGACAGGTCGATGGCTACACCTTC. Variable domain in full (rest from reference TRBV19 and TRBJ1-2): DGGITQSPKYLFRKEGQNVTLSCEQNLNHDAMYWYRQDPGQGLRLIYYSQIVNDFQKGDIAEGYSVSREKKESFPLTVTSAQKNPTAFYLCASSIIGQVDGYTFGSGTRLTVV.

The chain is built from TRBV19 and TRBJ2-1; the match to TRBD1 covers 7 bases. Trimming removed 2 bases from V and 5 bases from J; junction bases left unmatched: 6. This CDR3 has 15 residues. CDR1 is LNHDA, CDR2 SQIVND, per germline (reference sequence). The CDR3: CASSITRGKNNEQFF. CDR3 DNA: TGTGCCAGTAGTATAACCAGGGGGAAAAACAATGAGCAGTTCTTC.

The V and J genes are TRBV4-2 and TRBJ1-3; D is perhaps TRBD1 (5 bases). Germline CDR1 LGHNA, CDR2 YNFKEQ. Trimming removed 2 bases from V and 11 bases from J, with 10 bases in between. CDR3 length equals 12 residues. CDR3 sequence: CASSQPGKAIYF. Here the CDR3 DNA reads TGTGCCAGCAGCCAACCAGGGAAGGCCATATATTTT.

The rearrangement links TRBV27 to TRBJ1-2; a weak D match, TRBD1 (5 bases). CDR1 MNHEY and CDR2 SMNVEV come from the germline V gene (reference sequence). This CDR3 is built from 14 residues. Trimming removed 8 bases at V and 7 bases at J, with 20 bases between. This CDR3 is CASSPLGTSGGYTF. The DNA of the CDR3 is TGTGCCAGCTCCCCATTAGGGACTTCGGGTGGCTACACCTTC.

The rearrangement uses TRBV19 and TRBJ2-2, with 11 nucleotides matching TRBD1. The V and J ends lost 5 bases and 6 bases, in that order; junction bases with no gene match: 8. In germline, CDR1 is LNHDA, CDR2 SQIVND (reference sequence). This CDR3 has 16 residues. The CDR3 spells CASSQVPGQGAGELFF. CDR3 DNA: TGTGCCAGTAGTCAGGTCCCGGGACAGGGGGCCGGGGAGCTGTTTTTT.

This clone was counted once. The J gene is TRBJ2-3, the V gene TRBV7-9; 10 bases are a match to TRBD1. CDR1 and CDR2 from the germline V gene are SEHNR and FQNEAQ (reference sequence). The ends lost 2 bases at V and 5 bases at J; junction bases unmatched: 7. The length of the CDR3 is 16 residues. The CDR3 sequence is CASSLYRTGGQDTQYF. CDR3 DNA: TGTGCCAGCAGCTTATATCGGACAGGGGGACAAGATACGCAGTATTTT.

The genes are TRBV29-1 and TRBJ2-2, with D tentatively TRBD2 (6 bases). CDR3 length: 14 amino acids. Trimming shortened V by 3 bases and J by 6 bases, and 14 bases separated the two germline ends. Germline CDR1 reads SQVTM; CDR2 reads ANQGSEA. The CDR3 DNA reads as TGCAGCGTTGAGGGGCGGGGAGAGCCCGGGGAGCTGTTTTTT. Its translation: CSVEGRGEPGELFF.

V gene TRBV11-2 combines with J gene TRBJ1-1; maybe TRBD1 (6 bases). The germline V and J ends were trimmed by 4 bases and 4 bases, with 13 bases remaining between them. CDR3 length equals 14 residues. Germline values: CDR1 SGHAT, CDR2 FQNNGV. The CDR3 protein is CASSSYRVGTEAFF. The CDR3 DNA follows: TGTGCCAGCAGCTCCTACAGGGTGGGCACTGAAGCTTTCTTT.